These 3 T cell receptor beta chains originate from one sample sequenced in a study of vaccination effects on CD4 cells after COVID-19 (dated by TCRdb to between 2021 and 2023). Their cognate antigens are unknown. To identify antigen-specific CD4+ T cell clonotypes by their expansion, the ViraFEST assay first stimulated PBMC with viral peptide pools and then applied TCR sequencing. After around ten days of culture, CD4+ T cells were isolated with the EasySep CD4+ T cell isolation kit. Each participant got two doses of an mRNA SARS-CoV-2 vaccine, either BNT162b2 or mRNA-1273. Libraries were made using the immunoSEQ multiplex PCR assay. What TCRdb holds here is the immuneACCESS table cut down to in-frame rearrangements. Part of the clones is not present; checked against another copy, under half of the missing clones reflect an unresolved V gene, and the others are unexplained. The sample table shows about 24,000 clones, and around 74% are seen once. Jointly, the top ten make up roughly 21% of the sample.

The sample here was CD4+ T cells from PBMCs cultured with HCoV-NL63 spike peptides, taken after COVID-19 vaccination. The cell subset or site label here, explained by the study, means: HCoV-NL63 spike overlapping peptide pool stimulation. Source of these receptors: a human donor who received a COVID-19 vaccine.

The J gene is TRBJ1-1, the V gene TRBV4-2, with a possible D match to TRBD1 (5 bases). V shed 4 bases and J shed 4 bases, with 16 bases lying between them. The CDR3 runs to 15 residues. Germline V lookup: CDR1 LGHNA, CDR2 YNFKEQ. The CDR3 sequence is CASSPFGQGLTEAFF. CDR3 in DNA: TGTGCCAGCAGCCCCTTTGGGCAGGGACTCACTGAAGCTTTCTTT.

The chain is built from TRBV7-2 and TRBJ2-1; 8 bases are a match to TRBD1. The CDR3 has 15 amino acids. V shed 0 bases, J shed 8 bases, and the junction held 6 bases outside the gene matches. Germline-derived CDR1 and CDR2 are SGHTA and FQGNSA. CDR3 nucleotides: TGTGCCAGCAGCTTAGCTAGGACAGGGAGCTATGAGCAGTTCTTC. It translates to CASSLARTGSYEQFF.

The chain employs TRBV5-8 and TRBJ1-1; 8 bases fit TRBD1. Germline CDR1 reads SGHTS; CDR2 reads YDEGEE. Trimming cost V 0 bases and J 2 bases; bases outside gene matches: 3. The CDR3 loop spans 15 amino acids. The CDR3 here is CASSLAGTGNTEAFF. The CDR3 coding sequence is TGTGCCAGCAGCTTGGCCGGGACAGGAAACACTGAAGCTTTCTTT.